Listed below are T cell receptor beta chains from one sample, sequenced in a study of blood T cells in healthy people across ages. One entry per CDR3 protein results from TCRdb running MiXCR on the 5' RACE reads. The table lists roughly 800,000 distinct CDR3 sequences, roughly 40% of them singletons. The sequenced sample consisted of blood. These receptors came from a man between 18 and 29 years old in good health. CDR3s include the opening cysteine and the closing phenylalanine or tryptophan. Fields, in order: clone size, J gene, D gene, V gene, CDR3 DNA, CDR3 protein. A D gene is named only where the DNA matches it firmly. A row's size may be missing; if present it is once, few, many or a size class.

>few|TRBJ1-2|TRBD1|TRBV12-3/TRBV12-4
TGTGCCAGCAGTACAGGGGGCACTAACTATGGCTACACCTTC
CASSTGGTNYGYTF
>NA|TRBJ2-7|NA|TRBV3-1
TGTGCCAGCAGCCAAGGTCTTAGGGGACCCTACGAGCAGTACTTC
CASSQGLRGPYEQYF
>few|TRBJ1-1|TRBD1|TRBV14
TGTGCCAGCAGCCCCACAGGGGGTCGGACTGAAGCTTTCTTT
CASSPTGGRTEAFF
>few|TRBJ1-2|NA|TRBV6-1
TGTGCCAGCAGTGACAGCCTGTATGGCTACACCTTC
CASSDSLYGYTF
>NA|TRBJ2-1|TRBD2|TRBV7-9
TGTGCCAGCAGCCGCCAGCTAGCGGACAATGAGCAGTTCTTC
CASSRQLADNEQFF
>many|TRBJ2-5|NA|TRBV4-2
TGTGCCAGCAGCCAGGCTAGTAGTTTGGAGACCCAGTACTTC
CASSQASSLETQYF
>many|TRBJ2-7|TRBD1|TRBV4-3
TGCGCCAGCAGCCAAGGACATTGGGGACAGGGATTCGAGCAGTACTTC
CASSQGHWGQGFEQYF
>NA|TRBJ1-4|NA|TRBV20-1
TGCAGTGTTCAGGGAGGAACAACTAATGAAAAACTGTTTTTT
CSVQGGTTNEKLFF
>NA|TRBJ1-4|NA|TRBV15
TGTGCCACCAGCAGAGATGCGTGGCAGCCGGCAACTAATGAAAAACTGTTTTTT
CATSRDAWQPATNEKLFF
>NA|TRBJ2-7|NA|TRBV11-2
TGTGCCAGCAGCTTAGACAGGGCCGCCGGATTTTACGAGCAGTACTTC
CASSLDRAAGFYEQYF
>NA|TRBJ2-6|NA|TRBV12-3/TRBV12-4
TGTGCCAGCAGCATGACCGCTGGGGCCAACGTCCTGACTTTC
CASSMTAGANVLTF
>NA|TRBJ1-2|NA|TRBV20-1
TGCAGTGCTAGAGAAGGGGAGGAGTACACCTTC
CSAREGEEYTF
>NA|TRBJ2-1|TRBD2|TRBV6-2/TRBV6-3
TGTGCCAGCGGACTAGGGTTGTATGAGCAGTTCTTC
CASGLGLYEQFF
>NA|TRBJ2-7|TRBD1|TRBV5-1
TGCGCCAGCAGCTTGGGTACTCTCCCCTTTCCGGGACAGTCCTACGAGCAGTACTTC
CASSLGTLPFPGQSYEQYF
>few|TRBJ1-1|NA|TRBV12-3/TRBV12-4
TGTGCCAGCAGTTATAGTAAAGGGAAGGCTTTCTTT
CASSYSKGKAFF
>NA|TRBJ1-1|TRBD1|TRBV11-2
TGTGCCAGCAGCGGTACAGGGGCCGGTGCCACTGAAGCTTTCTTT
CASSGTGAGATEAFF
>NA|TRBJ1-2|NA|TRBV7-2
TGTGCCAGCAGCAACAGGGCCCAGGGCTACACCTTC
CASSNRAQGYTF
>NA|TRBJ2-7|NA|TRBV4-3
TGCGCCAGCAACCAAGATGGGACAAGCTCCTACGAGCAGTACTTC
CASNQDGTSSYEQYF
>NA|TRBJ1-6|NA|TRBV3-1
TGTGCCAGCAGCCACTCCGGAGACCTCCACTTT
CASSHSGDLHF
>few|TRBJ2-5|NA|TRBV7-9
TGTGCCAGCAGCTTAGCGGCGGACTACAATGAGCAGTACTTC
CASSLAADYNEQYF
>NA|TRBJ2-3|TRBD1|TRBV28
TGTGTCAGCAGTCCTGGACAGGGTGGCACAGATACGCAGTATTTT
CVSSPGQGGTDTQYF
>few|TRBJ1-2|NA|TRBV29-1
TGCAGCGTTGTTACAGCCGAAAACTATGGCTACACCTTC
CSVVTAENYGYTF
>many|TRBJ2-1|NA|TRBV12-3/TRBV12-4
TGTGCCAGCAGCTCCGTTAGTTCCATCAATGAGCAGTTCTTC
CASSSVSSINEQFF
>few|TRBJ2-4|NA|TRBV19
TGTGCCAGTACCATGCTGGGCAAAAACATTCAGTACTTC
CASTMLGKNIQYF
>many|TRBJ2-5|TRBD1|TRBV5-1
TGCGCCAGCAGCTCAGGACAGGTCCAAGAGACCCAGTACTTC
CASSSGQVQETQYF
>many|TRBJ1-1|NA|TRBV4-3
TGCGCCAGCAGCCAAGATTATGGGGGGAACACTGAAGCTTTCTTT
CASSQDYGGNTEAFF
>few|TRBJ1-2|NA|TRBV7-9
TGTGCCAGCAGCTTAGAGATCGACTATGGCTACACCTTC
CASSLEIDYGYTF
>many|TRBJ1-2|NA|TRBV11-1
TGTGCCAGCAGCTTCCCAGGGTCCGGCTACACCTTC
CASSFPGSGYTF
>NA|TRBJ1-6|NA|TRBV14
TGTGCCAGCAGCCAAGATTCTAATTCACCCCTCCACTTT
CASSQDSNSPLHF
>NA|TRBJ2-5|NA|TRBV29-1
TGCAGCGTTGACGAGGCTGTCCAGGAGACCCAGTACTTC
CSVDEAVQETQYF
>NA|TRBJ2-7|NA|TRBV5-1
TGCGCCAGCAGCTTTGCAGGGGCGGGTAACGAGCAGTACTTC
CASSFAGAGNEQYF
>NA|TRBJ2-1|TRBD1|TRBV29-1
TGCAGCGGTGGGGGGACAGGGACCTACAATGAGCAGTTCTTC
CSGGGTGTYNEQFF
>NA|TRBJ2-2|NA|TRBV20-1
TGCAGTGCTAGAGGGAGTTTCACCGGGGAGCTGTTTTTT
CSARGSFTGELFF
>few|TRBJ1-2|NA|TRBV5-6
TGTGCCAGCAGGGCGGAGGATGGCTACACCTTC
CASRAEDGYTF
>once|TRBJ2-1|NA|TRBV27
TGTGCCAGCAGTCCCCGAGGGGGGGCCTCCTACAATGAGCAGTTCTTC
CASSPRGGASYNEQFF
>NA|TRBJ1-6|NA|TRBV5-5
TGTGCCAGCAGCTTGGACAGGGAGGAGAGTTCACCCCTCCACTTT
CASSLDREESSPLHF
>many|TRBJ2-3|TRBD2|TRBV29-1
TGCAGCGTGGAGAGGACTAGCGGTACGGCAGATACGCAGTATTTT
CSVERTSGTADTQYF
>NA|TRBJ2-5|TRBD1|TRBV20-1
TGCAGTGCCCTGGGACAGGGGGTCCAAGAGACCCAGTACTTC
CSALGQGVQETQYF
>NA|TRBJ1-2|TRBD1|TRBV4-1
TGCGCCAGCAGCCAAGATGGGCAGGGGGGGAACTATGGCTACACCTTC
CASSQDGQGGNYGYTF
>many|TRBJ2-7|NA|TRBV4-3
TGCGCCAGCAGCCAACAGGACTCATCTTACGAGCAGTACTTC
CASSQQDSSYEQYF
>NA|TRBJ2-7|NA|TRBV28
TGTGCCAGCAGCCGAATAGGGGTATACGAGCAGTACTTC
CASSRIGVYEQYF
>NA|TRBJ1-6|NA|TRBV12-3/TRBV12-4
TGTGCCAGCAGTTTGACCTCAGGGTTTTCACCCCTCCACTTT
CASSLTSGFSPLHF
>many|TRBJ2-7|NA|TRBV28
TGTGCCAGCAGCCCTGGGACACTTCAACTAACCTACGAGCAGTACTTC
CASSPGTLQLTYEQYF
>few|TRBJ2-2|TRBD2|TRBV19
TGTGCCAGTAGTATTTGGACTAGCGGTTCCACCGGGGAGCTGTTTTTT
CASSIWTSGSTGELFF
>NA|TRBJ2-3|NA|TRBV28
TGTGCCAGCAGTTTATTGCAGGGACCAGATACGCAGTATTTT
CASSLLQGPDTQYF
>NA|TRBJ2-3|NA|TRBV7-2
TGTGCCAGCAGCTTAGAAGGGGTCGGGTCTAACACAGATACGCAGTATTTT
CASSLEGVGSNTDTQYF
>NA|TRBJ1-2|NA|TRBV7-3
TGTGCCAGCAGCTTCTTGGGCTACACCTTC
CASSFLGYTF
>NA|TRBJ1-3|NA|TRBV4-3
TGCGCCAGCAGCCAAGACGAGCGGGCTGGAAACACCATATATTTT
CASSQDERAGNTIYF
>NA|TRBJ2-1|TRBD2|TRBV4-3
TGCGCCAGCAGCCAACCCCCCGCGGGGGGCTCCTACAATGAGCAGTTCTTC
CASSQPPAGGSYNEQFF
>once|TRBJ1-1|NA|TRBV6-6
TGTGCCAGCAGTTATAACTCGAACACTGAAGCTTTCTTT
CASSYNSNTEAFF
>few|TRBJ1-4|TRBD1|TRBV7-6
TGTGCCAGCAGCTTAGCGATTGGACAGGGGCGGGAAAAACTGTTTTTT
CASSLAIGQGREKLFF
>NA|TRBJ1-5|NA|TRBV28
TGTGCCAGCAGCGTAGGGTGGCAGCCCCAGCATTTT
CASSVGWQPQHF
>NA|TRBJ2-7|TRBD1|TRBV15
TGTGCCACCAGCACCTCCACAGGGGTCACCTACGAGCAGTACTTC
CATSTSTGVTYEQYF
>many|TRBJ2-1|NA|TRBV10-3
TGTGCCACCCACGGAGGGGGGGTAAAAGAGCAGTTCTTC
CATHGGGVKEQFF
>many|TRBJ2-3|NA|TRBV29-1
TGCAGCGTTTTGGTAGGCACAGATACGCAGTATTTT
CSVLVGTDTQYF
>few|TRBJ1-2|NA|TRBV5-1
TGCGCCAGCAGCTTGGATGGGAACTCCTTAGGCTACACCTTC
CASSLDGNSLGYTF
>NA|TRBJ1-2|TRBD1|TRBV12-3/TRBV12-4
TGTGCCAGCAGTCCAAGACAGGGCGTAGGCTACACCTTC
CASSPRQGVGYTF
>NA|TRBJ2-3|NA|TRBV6-5
TGTGCCAGCAGTTACTCCCGGACAGCCTCGGGGGATACGCAGTATTTT
CASSYSRTASGDTQYF
>NA|TRBJ1-1|NA|TRBV5-1
TGCGCCAGCAGCTTGGCGGCAGAACTGAACACTGAAGCTTTCTTT
CASSLAAELNTEAFF